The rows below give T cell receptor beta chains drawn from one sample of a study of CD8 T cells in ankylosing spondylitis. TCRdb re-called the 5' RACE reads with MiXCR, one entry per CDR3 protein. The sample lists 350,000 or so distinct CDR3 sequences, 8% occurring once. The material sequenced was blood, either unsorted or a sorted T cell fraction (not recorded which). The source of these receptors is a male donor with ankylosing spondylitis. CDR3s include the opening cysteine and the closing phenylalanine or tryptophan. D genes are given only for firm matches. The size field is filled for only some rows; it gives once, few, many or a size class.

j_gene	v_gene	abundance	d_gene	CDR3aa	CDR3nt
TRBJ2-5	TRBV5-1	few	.	CASSLESREIQYF	TGCGCCAGCAGCTTGGAGTCCCGTGAGATCCAGTACTTC
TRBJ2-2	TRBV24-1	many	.	CATRGDTGELFF	TGTGCCACCCGCGGAGACACCGGGGAGCTGTTTTTT
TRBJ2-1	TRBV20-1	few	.	CSARAGDSNSYNEQFF	TGCAGTGCTAGAGCAGGGGACTCGAACTCCTACAATGAGCAGTTCTTC
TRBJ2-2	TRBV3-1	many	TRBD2	CASSQVLAGAGELFF	TGTGCCAGCAGCCAAGTCCTAGCGGGAGCCGGGGAGCTGTTTTTT
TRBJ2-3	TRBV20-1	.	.	CSAIGATDTQYF	TGCAGTGCTATTGGGGCCACAGATACGCAGTATTTT
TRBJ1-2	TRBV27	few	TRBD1	CASSSRDRAGGYTF	TGTGCCAGCAGTTCGCGGGACAGGGCGGGTGGCTACACCTTC
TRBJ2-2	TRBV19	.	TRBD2	CASTDRTSGIFYTGELFF	TGTGCCAGTACCGATAGGACTAGCGGGATATTTTACACCGGGGAGCTGTTTTTT
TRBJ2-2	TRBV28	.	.	CASLRTNTGELFF	TGTGCCAGCTTAAGAACGAACACCGGGGAGCTGTTTTTT
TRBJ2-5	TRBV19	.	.	CASSRQAGQETQYF	TGTGCCAGTAGTCGCCAGGCGGGCCAAGAGACCCAGTACTTC
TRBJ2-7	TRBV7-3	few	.	CASSLIPGAEQYF	TGTGCCAGCAGCTTAATTCCAGGGGCCGAGCAGTACTTC
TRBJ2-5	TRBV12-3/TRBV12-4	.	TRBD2	CASRPTSGGQETQYF	TGTGCCAGCAGGCCTACTAGCGGGGGGCAAGAGACCCAGTACTTC
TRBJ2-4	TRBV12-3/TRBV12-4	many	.	CASSRYRQHLAKNIQYF	TGTGCCAGCAGTCGATACAGACAGCACCTAGCCAAAAACATTCAGTACTTC
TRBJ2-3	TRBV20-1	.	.	CSARVGKGSFMADTQYF	TGCAGTGCTAGAGTCGGGAAAGGTAGTTTCATGGCAGATACGCAGTATTTT
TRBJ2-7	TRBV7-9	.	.	CASSRGALGAYEQYF	TGTGCCAGCAGCCGCGGGGCCCTCGGGGCCTACGAGCAGTACTTC
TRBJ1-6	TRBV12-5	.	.	CASGSHTRTASNSPLHF	TGTGCTAGTGGTTCACACACTAGGACAGCGAGTAATTCACCCCTCCACTTT
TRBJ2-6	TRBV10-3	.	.	CAIPGKPSSGANVLTF	TGTGCCATACCGGGGAAACCAAGCTCTGGGGCCAACGTCCTGACTTTC
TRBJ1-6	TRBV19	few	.	CASSAGGGHSPLHF	TGTGCCAGTAGTGCCGGAGGGGGGCATTCACCCCTCCACTTT
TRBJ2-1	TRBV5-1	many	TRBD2	CASSGGLAESYNEQFF	TGCGCCAGCAGCGGGGGACTAGCGGAGTCCTACAATGAGCAGTTCTTC
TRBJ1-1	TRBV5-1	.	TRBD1	CASRRQGNGAEAFF	TGCGCCAGCAGAAGACAGGGAAATGGAGCCGAAGCTTTCTTT
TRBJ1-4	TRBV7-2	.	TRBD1	CASSFSRTGGNEKLFF	TGTGCCAGCAGCTTCTCTCGGACAGGGGGTAATGAAAAACTGTTTTTT
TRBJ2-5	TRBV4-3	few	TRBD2	CASSPSGGWGLRRETQYF	TGCGCCAGCAGCCCTAGCGGGGGCTGGGGGCTAAGGCGGGAGACCCAGTACTTC
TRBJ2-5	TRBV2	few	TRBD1	CASSGDRYQETQYF	TGTGCCAGCAGCGGGGACAGATACCAAGAGACCCAGTACTTC
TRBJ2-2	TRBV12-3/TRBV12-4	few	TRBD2	CANGLAGAAGELFF	TGTGCCAACGGACTAGCGGGAGCGGCGGGGGAGCTGTTTTTT